A single sample is the source of the 17 T cell receptor beta chains below, sequenced in a study of shared clonotypes between healthy human individuals. Data came from immunoSEQ multiplex PCR; TCRdb stores just in-frame clones and leaves some out. The sample includes some 450,000 clones, roughly three quarters of them seen just once. The sample comprised PBMCs. These receptors were taken from a middle-aged woman in good health. Some clones in this sample may be carry-over from other donors' samples.

In its sample, this clone was seen once. This rearrangement joins TRBV5-1 to TRBJ2-7; 9 nucleotides match TRBD2. The germline V gene encodes CDR1 SGHRS and CDR2 YFSETQ. The V and J ends lost 4 bases and 1 base, in that order; junction bases with no gene match: 18. The CDR3 covers 19 residues. The CDR3 protein is CASSPQTRLADRLSYEQYF. The CDR3 region has the DNA TGCGCCAGCAGCCCGCAAACCAGACTAGCGGACCGCCTTTCCTACGAGCAGTACTTC.

V is TRBV7-3 and J is TRBJ2-3; TRBD2 agrees at 9 bases. J was trimmed by 1 base and V by 2 bases; bases with no gene match: 4. The germline V gene has CDR1 SGHTA and CDR2 FQGTGA. The CDR3 is 16 residues long. The CDR3 protein is CASSLALAGGTDTQYF. The CDR3 region has the DNA TGTGCCAGCAGCTTAGCACTAGCGGGTGGCACAGATACGCAGTATTTT.

V is TRBV15 and J is TRBJ2-5; 12 nucleotides agree with TRBD1. Germline CDR1 and CDR2: LNHNV and YYDKDF (reference sequence). The V gene end was trimmed by 1 base and the J gene end by 3 bases; junction bases not matched to a gene: 3. This CDR3 comprises 16 residues. CDR3 region: CATSRAGTGGEETQYF. The CDR3 DNA reads TGTGCCACCAGCAGAGCGGGGACAGGGGGCGAAGAGACCCAGTACTTC. Filled out from reference TRBV15 and TRBJ2-5, the complete variable domain reads DAMVIQNPRYQVTQFGKPVTLSCSQTLNHNVMYWYQQKSSQAPKLLFHYYDKDFNNEADTPDNFQSRRPNTSFCFLDIRSPGLGDTAMYLCATSRAGTGGEETQYFGPGTRLLVL.

The table lists this clone with a count of one. The chain links TRBV10-3 to TRBJ2-7; no clear D. Trimming removed 2 bases at V and 6 bases at J, with 8 bases between. Germline loops: CDR1 ENHRY, CDR2 SYGVKD. CDR3 length equals 12 residues. The CDR3 region is CAISEEGGEQYF. The CDR3, as DNA: TGTGCCATCAGTGAGGAAGGTGGCGAGCAGTACTTC.

The chain recombines TRBV4-1 with TRBJ2-1; 11 nucleotides match TRBD2. V shed 0 bases and J 8 bases; nucleotides not matched to a gene: 3. The V gene's germline CDR1 is MGHRA and CDR2 YSYEKL. This CDR3 has 15 amino acids. CDR3 nucleotide sequence: TGCGCCAGCAGCCAAGAAACTAGCGGGAGATATGAGCAGTTCTTC. As protein: CASSQETSGRYEQFF.

The genes are TRBV4-3 and TRBJ2-7; D unclear. CDR3 length equals 16 residues. CDR1 and CDR2 (germline): LGHNA, YSLEER. V lost 0 bases and J 7 bases, leaving 19 bases between the germline ends. CDR3 coding DNA: TGCGCCAGCAGCCAAGATCTGGGCGGTATGTCTTGGGAGCAGTACTTC. Residues: CASSQDLGGMSWEQYF.

This clone was recorded once. The chain combines TRBV5-4 with TRBJ2-7; a possible D gene is TRBD2 (6 bases). V was pared by 5 bases and J by 0 bases, with 15 bases between. Germline CDR1 SGHNT, CDR2 YYREEE (reference sequence). There are 15 residues in the CDR3. CDR3 bases: TGTGCCAGCAGGGAGTTCGGGCGGGACTCCTACGAGCAGTACTTC. Translated, it gives CASREFGRDSYEQYF.

The rearrangement uses TRBV4-1 and TRBJ1-2; no reliable D call. CDR1 and CDR2 from the germline V gene are MGHRA and YSYEKL. The CDR3 extends over 16 amino acids. With 6 bases removed from V and 7 bases from J, the gap between germline ends came to 24 bases. CDR3 DNA sequence: TGCGCCAGCAGACACCCCGCGAGGAGGTTATTGGGTGGCTACACCTTC. Encoded protein: CASRHPARRLLGGYTF.

The rearrangement links TRBV15 to TRBJ2-7; 8 nucleotides line up with TRBD2. V lost 0 bases to trimming and J lost 5 bases; unmatched junction nucleotides: 9. The CDR3 sequence is 16 residues long. Germline CDR1 reads LNHNV; CDR2 reads YYDKDF (reference sequence). The CDR3 here is CATSRELSGEAHEQYF. Here the CDR3 DNA reads TGTGCCACCAGCAGAGAGCTTAGCGGGGAGGCCCACGAGCAGTACTTC. The variable domain in full, completed from reference TRBV15 and TRBJ2-7, reads DAMVIQNPRYQVTQFGKPVTLSCSQTLNHNVMYWYQQKSSQAPKLLFHYYDKDFNNEADTPDNFQSRRPNTSFCFLDIRSPGLGDTAMYLCATSRELSGEAHEQYFGPGTRLTVT.

Written as DNA, the CDR3 is TGTGCCAGCAGCCAGACACCGGGACAGGGTTCAGATACGCAGTATTTT. It yields the protein CASSQTPGQGSDTQYF. The V and J genes are TRBV7-9 and TRBJ2-3; 9 bases fit TRBD1. Germline CDR1 and CDR2: SEHNR and FQNEAQ (reference sequence). J lost 4 bases, V lost 5 bases, and 10 bases had no gene match. The CDR3 length is 16 residues. Full variable domain (remainder filled in from reference TRBV7-9 and TRBJ2-3): DTGVSQNPRHKITKRGQNVTFRCDPISEHNRLYWYRQTLGQGPEFLTYFQNEAQLEKSRLLSDRFSAERPKGSFSTLEIQRTEQGDSAMYLCASSQTPGQGSDTQYFGPGTRLTVL.

V gene TRBV5-1 combines with J gene TRBJ1-2, with 12 nucleotides matching TRBD1. Germline CDR1 and CDR2: SGHRS and YFSETQ. The V gene end was trimmed by 3 bases and the J gene end by 4 bases; junction bases not matched to a gene: 10. The CDR3 has 17 residues. The CDR3 loop is CASSWGTGGRIIYGYTF. CDR3 nucleotide sequence: TGCGCCAGCAGCTGGGGGACAGGGGGCAGGATCATCTATGGCTACACCTTC.

The V and J genes are TRBV9 and TRBJ1-5; 7 positions agree with TRBD1. Trimming took 3 bases from V and 0 from J; bases not matched to a gene: 3. CDR1 is SGDLS, CDR2 YYNGEE, per germline. This CDR3 comprises 15 residues. DNA for the CDR3: TGTGCCAGCAGCGCGACAGGGATTAGCAATCAGCCCCAGCATTTT. It translates to CASSATGISNQPQHF.

This rearrangement joins TRBV6-1 to TRBJ2-3, with D maybe TRBD1 (6 bases). V was trimmed by 8 bases and J by 10 bases, leaving 13 bases between them. This CDR3 region has 11 residues. Looked up from germline, CDR1 is MNHNS and CDR2 is SASEGT. This CDR3 reads CASRVGGAQYF. DNA for the CDR3: TGTGCCAGCCGGGTAGGGGGAGCGCAGTATTTT.

The chain joins TRBV5-4 to TRBJ2-2; D is uncertain. Germline CDR1 is SGHNT and CDR2 is YYREEE (reference sequence). This CDR3 is built from 16 residues. The V end was cut by 0 bases, the J end by 1 base, with 10 bases between. The CDR3 sequence is CASSLDAVGNTGELFF. The CDR3 DNA reads as TGTGCCAGCAGCTTGGATGCTGTCGGGAACACCGGGGAGCTGTTTTTT. Combining the CDR3 with reference TRBV5-4 and TRBJ2-2 gives the whole variable domain ETGVTQSPTHLIKTRGQQVTLRCSSQSGHNTVSWYQQALGQGPQFIFQYYREEENGRGNFPPRFSGLQFPNYSSELNVNALELDDSALYLCASSLDAVGNTGELFFGEGSRLTVL.

This clone turned up a few times. The rearrangement joins TRBV2 to TRBJ1-1; D is undetermined. Deletions cut 10 bases from V and 1 base from J, with 7 bases between. Per germline, CDR1 SNHLY and CDR2 FYNNEI. CDR3 length equals 11 residues. CDR3 protein: CATRQNTEAFF. The CDR3 bases are TGTGCCACGAGACAGAACACTGAAGCTTTCTTT. The complete variable domain, with remaining parts taken from reference TRBV2 and TRBJ1-1, reads EPEVTQTPSHQVTQMGQEVILRCVPISNHLYFYWYRQILGQKVEFLVSFYNNEISEKSEIFDDQFSVERPDGSNFTLKIRSTKLEDSAMYFCATRQNTEAFFGQGTRLTVV.

In its sample, this clone was seen many times. The V and J genes are TRBV2 and TRBJ2-5; TRBD2 matches 7 bases. The CDR3 extends over 13 amino acids. With 7 bases clipped from V and 5 bases from J, the junction kept 7 bases outside the gene matches. Germline V lookup: CDR1 SNHLY, CDR2 FYNNEI. The CDR3 bases are TGTGCCAGCACTGCGGGAGTAATGGAGACCCAGTACTTC. Amino acid sequence: CASTAGVMETQYF.

This clone appeared a few times. The CDR3 bases are TGTGCCAGCAGTTTATTTGCAGGGACTAACCGAAACACCGGGGAGCTGTTTTTT. This encodes CASSLFAGTNRNTGELFF. The chain uses TRBV27 and TRBJ2-2, with TRBD2 matching 7 bases. The V gene's germline CDR1 is MNHEY and CDR2 SMNVEV (reference sequence). Germline trimming cut 1 base from V and 2 bases from J; bases unmatched to any gene: 10. This CDR3 comprises 18 residues.